The 27 T cell receptor beta chains in this list originate from one sample, sequenced in a study of technical replicates of blood from several donors. Produced via immunoSEQ multiplex PCR; TCRdb's table is partial and in-frame only. The data show approximately 66,000 clones, around 87% seen once. The sequenced material came from PBMCs. The source of these receptors is a human donor in good health. Some clones in this sample may be carry-over from other donors' samples.

The chain couples TRBV4-3 to TRBJ2-7; a weak D match, TRBD1 (6 bases). The ends were cut back, 2 bases at V and 5 bases at J, with 13 bases in the middle. The V gene's germline CDR1 is LGHNA and CDR2 YSLEER. CDR3 size: 14 residues. Written as DNA, the CDR3 is TGCGCCAGCAGCCAAAGAGGGGGTCCCCACGAGCAGTACTTC. It encodes CASSQRGGPHEQYF.

Written as DNA, the CDR3 is TGTGCCAGCAGCCCCCCGTGGCTAGCGGGAGGGTCACCTCAAGAGACCCAGTACTTC. This translates into CASSPPWLAGGSPQETQYF. This chain uses TRBV7-9 with TRBJ2-5; 12 nucleotides agree with TRBD2. Losses at the gene ends were 5 bases for V and 2 bases for J; bases not matched to a gene: 15. This CDR3 is 19 amino acids long. Germline V lookup: CDR1 SEHNR, CDR2 FQNEAQ (reference sequence).

This chain joins TRBV5-5 and TRBJ2-7, with TRBD1 matching over 11 bases. This CDR3 is built from 15 residues. V dropped 4 bases and J dropped 0; count of bases not matched to a gene: 3. In germline, CDR1 is SGHKS, CDR2 YYEKEE (reference sequence). CDR3 nucleotides: TGTGCCAGCAGCAGGACAGGGGGCGCCTCCTACGAGCAGTACTTC. It encodes CASSRTGGASYEQYF.

This clone was counted between two and nine times. This sequence joins TRBV7-2 and TRBJ1-2, with 10 bases aligning to TRBD1. V was clipped by 5 bases and J by 3 bases; unmatched bases: 3. The CDR3 is made up of 14 amino acids. CDR1 SGHTA and CDR2 FQGNSA come from the germline V gene. CDR3 DNA: TGTGCCAGCAGCCGGGACAGGGGTCACTATGGCTACACCTTC. Translation: CASSRDRGHYGYTF.

The gene calls are TRBV7-8 and TRBJ2-7, with D perhaps matching TRBD1 (6 bases). The V gene's germline CDR1 is SGHVS and CDR2 FQNEAQ. The V and J ends lost 2 bases and 6 bases respectively, with 11 bases between them. The CDR3 covers 13 residues. CDR3 DNA: TGTGCCAGCAGCTTAAGGGGGAGCCGCGAGCAGTACTTC. This gives the protein CASSLRGSREQYF. Supplemented by reference TRBV7-8 and TRBJ2-7, the full variable domain reads GAGVSQSPRYKVAKRGQDVALRCDPISGHVSLFWYQQALGQGPEFLTYFQNEAQLDKSGLPSDRFFAERPEGSVSTLKIQRTQQEDSAVYLCASSLRGSREQYFGPGTRLTVT.

This clone has more than one count but fewer than ten. This rearrangement joins TRBV2 to TRBJ2-6, with 7 bases lining up with TRBD1. There are 15 residues in the CDR3. The J segment lost 3 bases and the V segment lost 9 bases, leaving 8 bases of the junction unmatched. Germline CDR1 is SNHLY and CDR2 is FYNNEI. CDR3 nucleotide sequence: TGTGCCAGACAGGGGTGGGAGAGTGGGGCCAACGTCCTGACTTTC. Protein product: CARQGWESGANVLTF.

This chain links TRBV6-5 with TRBJ2-7; 7 nucleotides line up with TRBD1. The CDR3 covers 14 residues. Unmatched junction bases numbered 4, after V lost 0 bases and J lost 5 bases. The germline gives CDR1 MNHEY, CDR2 SVGAGI. CDR3 in DNA: TGTGCCAGCAGTTACTCAAACAGGGGCAACGAGCAGTACTTC. Protein sequence: CASSYSNRGNEQYF.

The gene calls are TRBV2 and TRBJ1-5; 9 bases are a match to TRBD1. V lost 7 bases, J lost 7 bases, and 11 bases stayed unmatched. The CDR3 consists of 15 residues. Germline V gene lookup returns CDR1 SNHLY and CDR2 FYNNEI. The chain's CDR3 is CASTMTGGMGQPQHF. The CDR3 DNA follows: TGTGCCAGCACGATGACAGGGGGTATGGGGCAGCCCCAGCATTTT.

This chain connects TRBV19 to TRBJ1-5; 8 positions match TRBD1. Germline lookup yields CDR1 LNHDA and CDR2 SQIVND (reference sequence). V dropped 0 bases and J dropped 2; count of bases not matched to a gene: 12. The CDR3 runs to 19 residues. CDR3 protein: CASSIDNAWDRPGNQPQHF. DNA of the CDR3: TGTGCCAGTAGTATAGACAATGCATGGGACAGGCCGGGCAATCAGCCCCAGCATTTT.

J is TRBJ2-5 and V is TRBV19, with a possible D match to TRBD1 (6 bases). Germline V lookup: CDR1 LNHDA, CDR2 SQIVND (reference sequence). CDR3 length equals 17 residues. The V gene lost 3 bases and the J gene lost 1 base, with 18 bases spanning the gap. CDR3 amino acids: CASSIGTRGILQETQYF. The CDR3, as DNA: TGTGCCAGTAGTATCGGGACCAGGGGAATCCTCCAAGAGACCCAGTACTTC.

The chain couples TRBV4-3 to TRBJ1-2, with D possibly being TRBD1 (5 bases). V lost 4 bases to trimming and J lost 2 bases, with 14 bases between them. The CDR3 spans 15 residues. Germline CDR1 and CDR2: LGHNA and YSLEER. CDR3 in DNA: TGCGCCAGCAGCCCCCGGGGGGGATCCAACTATGGCTACACCTTC. Translated: CASSPRGGSNYGYTF.

The chain links TRBV7-9 to TRBJ1-2; D perhaps matches TRBD1 (5 bases). V lost 4 bases and J lost 3, with 9 bases in between. The CDR3 extends over 13 amino acids. Per germline, CDR1 SEHNR and CDR2 FQNEAQ (reference sequence). DNA of the CDR3: TGTGCCAGCAGCTCCGAAGGGGACTATGGCTACACCTTC. Protein sequence: CASSSEGDYGYTF. The entire variable domain, with the rest obtained from reference TRBV7-9 and TRBJ1-2, is as follows: DTGVSQNPRHKITKRGQNVTFRCDPISEHNRLYWYRQTLGQGPEFLTYFQNEAQLEKSRLLSDRFSAERPKGSFSTLEIQRTEQGDSAMYLCASSSEGDYGYTFGSGTRLTVV.

This clone was picked up one time. The rearrangement links TRBV5-1 to TRBJ2-7, with 16 bases fitting TRBD2. In germline, CDR1 is SGHRS, CDR2 YFSETQ. The CDR3 has 14 residues. J was trimmed by 7 bases and V by 5 bases; bases with no gene match: 3. The CDR3 loop is CASSQGLAGGEQYF. The CDR3, as DNA: TGCGCCAGCAGTCAGGGACTAGCGGGAGGGGAGCAGTACTTC. Full variable domain (missing parts from reference TRBV5-1 and TRBJ2-7): KAGVTQTPRYLIKTRGQQVTLSCSPISGHRSVSWYQQTPGQGLQFLFEYFSETQRNKGNFPGRFSGRQFSNSRSEMNVSTLELGDSALYLCASSQGLAGGEQYFGPGTRLTVT.

The CDR3 sequence is CASSIGDSGSSGNTIYF. CDR3 coding DNA: TGTGCCAGTAGTATCGGCGACAGCGGGTCCTCTGGAAACACCATATATTTT. The J gene is TRBJ1-3, the V gene TRBV19; possible D gene TRBD1, 5 bases. The CDR3 extends over 17 amino acids. The V end lost 3 bases, the J end lost 0 bases, and 15 bases lay between the germline ends. The germline CDR1 and CDR2 sequences are LNHDA and SQIVND (reference sequence).

The J gene is TRBJ2-1, the V gene TRBV10-1, with 12 bases lining up with TRBD2. V shed 2 bases and J 8 bases; nucleotides not matched to a gene: 7. This CDR3 spans 16 amino acids. CDR1 and CDR2 from the germline V gene are WNHNN and SYGVQD (reference sequence). The CDR3 DNA reads TGCGCCAGCAGTGAGAAAGGACTAGCGGGATTGGATGAGCAGTTCTTC. Its protein product is CASSEKGLAGLDEQFF.

In this sample, this clone turned up once. The sample holds other DNA sequences that translate to the same CDR3. The V call is TRBV5-1, the J call TRBJ2-1; D gene unclear. The CDR3 loop spans 14 amino acids. V was pared by 2 bases and J by 1 base, with 7 bases between. Per germline, CDR1 SGHRS and CDR2 YFSETQ. CDR3 sequence: CASSFSGSYNEQFF. The CDR3 region has the DNA TGCGCCAGCAGCTTTTCAGGATCCTACAATGAGCAGTTCTTC. The full variable domain, with the rest looked up from reference TRBV5-1 and TRBJ2-1, is KAGVTQTPRYLIKTRGQQVTLSCSPISGHRSVSWYQQTPGQGLQFLFEYFSETQRNKGNFPGRFSGRQFSNSRSEMNVSTLELGDSALYLCASSFSGSYNEQFFGPGTRLTVL.

The rearrangement joins TRBV5-1 to TRBJ1-1; a weak D match, TRBD1 (6 bases). The CDR3 is 14 residues long. Trimming shortened V by 4 bases and J by 1 base, and 11 bases separated the two germline ends. Germline V gene sequence: CDR1 SGHRS, CDR2 YFSETQ. The chain's CDR3 is CASSKGQANTEAFF. Written as DNA, the CDR3 is TGCGCCAGCAGCAAGGGACAAGCGAACACTGAAGCTTTCTTT.

This chain uses TRBV6-5 with TRBJ2-3; TRBD2 agrees at 11 bases. The junction had 6 bases not matched to a gene; V was cut back by 6 bases and J by 7 bases. The V gene's germline CDR1 is MNHEY and CDR2 SVGAGI. CDR3 length equals 14 residues. DNA for the CDR3: TGTGCCAGCAGGCGCCTAGCGGGAGGTCATACGCAGTATTTT. Its protein is CASRRLAGGHTQYF.

This rearrangement joins TRBV7-2 to TRBJ2-1; TRBD1 is a possible D gene (6 bases). Trimming left V 5 bases short and J 11 bases short, with 16 bases between. The germline CDR1 and CDR2 sequences are SGHTA and FQGNSA. The CDR3 length is 13 residues. The CDR3 region is CASSRLPQGKQFF. The DNA of the CDR3 is TGTGCCAGCAGCCGCCTACCGCAGGGGAAGCAGTTCTTC. The whole variable domain, remainder taken from reference TRBV7-2 and TRBJ2-1, is GAGVSQSPSNKVTEKGKDVELRCDPISGHTALYWYRQSLGQGLEFLIYFQGNSAPDKSGLPSDRFSAERTGGSVSTLTIQRTQQEDSAVYLCASSRLPQGKQFFGPGTRLTVL.

V and J are TRBV7-8 and TRBJ1-3; D is unresolved. Germline V gives CDR1 SGHVS, CDR2 FQNEAQ. This CDR3 has 16 amino acids. Trimming pared 5 bases from V and 0 bases from J, leaving 14 bases between. The CDR3 is CASSMGRVRSGNTIYF. CDR3 sequence (DNA): TGTGCCAGCAGCATGGGTCGGGTACGCTCTGGAAACACCATATATTTT. Based on the CDR3 plus reference TRBV7-8 and TRBJ1-3, the full variable domain is GAGVSQSPRYKVAKRGQDVALRCDPISGHVSLFWYQQALGQGPEFLTYFQNEAQLDKSGLPSDRFFAERPEGSVSTLKIQRTQQEDSAVYLCASSMGRVRSGNTIYFGEGSWLTVV.

J is TRBJ1-1 and V is TRBV9; TRBD1 aligns across 7 bases. The CDR3 totals 15 residues. The V gene's germline CDR1 is SGDLS and CDR2 YYNGEE. V shed 1 base, J shed 1 base, and the junction held 4 bases outside the gene matches. CDR3 residues: CASSVIQGPNTEAFF. The CDR3, as DNA: TGTGCCAGCAGCGTAATACAGGGGCCGAACACTGAAGCTTTCTTT.

The chain combines TRBV9 with TRBJ2-7, with 9 bases identical to TRBD2. V shed 4 bases, J shed 1 base, and the junction held 12 bases outside the gene matches. The germline gives CDR1 SGDLS, CDR2 YYNGEE. This CDR3 contains 17 residues. The CDR3 coding sequence is TGTGCCAGCAGCTCGCGCCCGGGACTAGCCGGGTCCTACGAGCAGTACTTC. Its protein product is CASSSRPGLAGSYEQYF.

This clone appeared once. The chain joins TRBV7-9 to TRBJ2-1; 9 bases align to TRBD2. The germline V gene has CDR1 SEHNR and CDR2 FQNEAQ (reference sequence). Trimming cost V 5 bases and J 9 bases; bases outside gene matches: 5. This CDR3 contains 13 residues. The chain's CDR3 is CASSAPSGTEQFF. CDR3 DNA sequence: TGTGCCAGCAGCGCCCCTAGCGGGACTGAGCAGTTCTTC.

This clone was counted between two and nine times. The CDR3 sequence is CAWSSGPRGYTF. Written as DNA, the CDR3 is TGTGCCTGGAGTTCGGGTCCCCGGGGCTACACCTTC. The V and J genes are TRBV30 and TRBJ1-2; D gene unclear. Germline values: CDR1 GTSNPN, CDR2 SVGIG (reference sequence). The CDR3 spans 12 residues. V was clipped by 2 bases and J by 8 bases, with 12 bases between them.

The chain links TRBV7-9 to TRBJ2-7, with D maybe TRBD2 (6 bases). The CDR3 has 15 residues. V lost 4 bases and J 2 bases, leaving 15 bases between the germline ends. Germline-derived CDR1 and CDR2 are SEHNR and FQNEAQ (reference sequence). The DNA for the CDR3 is TGTGCCAGCAGCTCCCCGGGACTCAAAACCTACGAGCAGTACTTC. Its protein is CASSSPGLKTYEQYF.

The chain joins TRBV27 to TRBJ2-5, with a weak D call TRBD2 (6 bases). CDR1 is MNHEY, CDR2 SMNVEV, per germline (reference sequence). The CDR3 consists of 15 residues. Trimming left V 6 bases short and J 3 bases short, with 17 bases between. The CDR3 spells CASRGVAGGEETQYF. CDR3 in DNA: TGTGCCAGCAGGGGGGTTGCCGGCGGGGAAGAGACCCAGTACTTC.

The CDR3 loop is CASSLSDRGPSGYTF. CDR3 nucleotides: TGTGCCAGCAGTTTATCGGACAGAGGTCCGTCTGGCTACACCTTC. The chain combines TRBV27 with TRBJ1-2; tentative D call: TRBD1 (6 bases). The germline V gene encodes CDR1 MNHEY and CDR2 SMNVEV (reference sequence). V lost 0 bases to trimming and J lost 7 bases, with 15 bases between them. The CDR3 is 15 residues long.